The 30 T cell receptor beta chains in this list originate from one sample, sequenced in a study of human T cells and chemical hapten exposure. Time point here: patch test 1, 2 weeks after DPC sensitization. Treatment described: therapeutic diphenylcyclopropenone sensitization with weekly scalp DPC. One entry per CDR3 protein results from TCRdb running MiXCR on the RACE reads. The table shows approximately 100,000 distinct CDR3 sequences, with 11% occurring only once. Specimen: whole blood, collected in connection with sensitization to the hapten diphenylcyclopropenone (DPC). Every receptor here comes from a woman aged 40 to 50 with alopecia areata. Some clones in this sample may be carry-over from other donors' samples.

This clonotype was observed a handful of times. The junction departs from germline at one end; a sequencing error may be responsible. The CDR3 protein is CANSETEGDTQYF. CDR3 nucleotides: TGTGCCAACAGTGAAACTGAGGGAGATACGCAGTATTTT. The rearrangement uses TRBV6-1 and TRBJ2-3; TRBD2 is a possible D gene (5 bases). From germline, CDR1 is MNHNS and CDR2 SASEGT. The CDR3 is 13 residues long.

This chain uses TRBV7-8 with TRBJ2-2; D is undetermined. Germline V lookup: CDR1 SGHVS, CDR2 FQNEAQ. The V end lost 8 bases, the J end lost 6 bases, and 13 bases lay between the germline ends. The CDR3 contains 13 residues. The DNA of the CDR3 is TGTGCCAGCGGCACAAGGGTCTCCGGGGAGCTGTTTTTT. Its protein is CASGTRVSGELFF.

This clonotype was found a few times. The CDR3 reads CASAPDDRDTEAFF. CDR3 DNA: TGTGCCAGCGCCCCCGATGACCGGGACACTGAAGCTTTCTTT. The chain has TRBV7-6 and TRBJ1-1; no firm D call. Between the trimmed V and J ends, which lost 8 bases and 3 bases, there was a span of 16 bases. The CDR3 spans 14 residues. Looked up from germline, CDR1 is SGHVS and CDR2 is FNYEAQ. The full variable domain, its missing parts supplied by reference TRBV7-6 and TRBJ1-1, is GAGVSQSPRYKVTKRGQDVALRCDPISGHVSLYWYRQALGQGPEFLTYFNYEAQQDKSGLPNDRFSAERPEGSISTLTIQRTEQRDSAMYRCASAPDDRDTEAFFGQGTRLTVV.

Only a few counts were recorded for this clonotype. V gene TRBV7-7 combines with J gene TRBJ2-3; D is possibly TRBD2 (6 bases). The CDR3 loop spans 14 amino acids. V was trimmed by 5 bases and J by 6 bases, leaving 15 bases between them. CDR1 is SSHAT, CDR2 FNYEAQ, per germline (reference sequence). The DNA of the CDR3 is TGTGCCAGCAGCGCGGGATCGAGCCCGGATACGCAGTATTTT. Translating gives CASSAGSSPDTQYF. The whole variable domain, filled in from reference TRBV7-7 and TRBJ2-3, reads GAGVSQSPRYKVTKRGQDVTLRCDPISSHATLYWYQQALGQGPEFLTYFNYEAQPDKSGLPSDRFSAERPEGSISTLTIQRTEQRDSAMYRCASSAGSSPDTQYFGPGTRLTVL.

The chain recombines TRBV4-1 with TRBJ1-2; D possibly corresponds to TRBD1 (6 bases). With 1 base removed from V and 7 bases from J, the gap between germline ends came to 28 bases. CDR3 length: 19 residues. Germline values: CDR1 MGHRA, CDR2 YSYEKL. The CDR3 sequence is CASSQASGAGVGSYGGYTF. The CDR3 coding sequence is TGCGCCAGCAGCCAAGCCTCGGGGGCAGGGGTTGGGTCTTACGGTGGCTACACCTTC.

This clonotype was found a few times. J is TRBJ1-1 and V is TRBV4-1; TRBD1 might be the D (5 bases). Germline V gene sequence: CDR1 MGHRA, CDR2 YSYEKL. CDR3 size: 14 residues. The V end lost 0 bases, the J end lost 6 bases, and 11 bases lay between the germline ends. The CDR3 is CASSQDSRGPEAFF. The CDR3 coding sequence is TGCGCCAGCAGCCAAGATTCCCGGGGACCTGAAGCTTTCTTT.

This clonotype has just a few counts. The chain combines TRBV19 with TRBJ1-2, with TRBD1 as a possible D gene (6 bases). CDR3 length equals 15 residues. The germline CDR1 and CDR2 sequences are LNHDA and SQIVND (reference sequence). Trimming removed 10 bases at V and 0 bases at J, with 18 bases between. CDR3 residues: CATRTGAQANYGYTF. The CDR3 DNA sequence: TGTGCCACCCGCACGGGGGCACAAGCTAACTATGGCTACACCTTC.

At least ten counts were recorded for this clonotype. This chain connects TRBV7-8 to TRBJ1-1; D perhaps matches TRBD1 (5 bases). This CDR3 spans 12 amino acids. Germline V gives CDR1 SGHVS, CDR2 FQNEAQ. Trimming removed 5 bases from V and 1 base from J, with 5 bases in between. The CDR3, as DNA: TGTGCCAGCAGCGGGGCGAACACTGAAGCTTTCTTT. It translates to CASSGANTEAFF.

This clonotype turned up a few times. The V gene is TRBV5-1, the J gene TRBJ2-1; 8 bases align to TRBD2. V shed 4 bases and J 6 bases; nucleotides not matched to a gene: 15. The CDR3 is made up of 17 amino acids. CDR1 is SGHRS, CDR2 YFSETQ, per germline. This chain's CDR3 is CASSITTGTSRANEQFF. Here the CDR3 DNA reads TGCGCCAGCAGCATCACCACCGGGACTAGTCGGGCCAATGAGCAGTTCTTC.

This clonotype was observed a handful of times. The chain recombines TRBV11-3 with TRBJ2-3; perhaps D is TRBD1 or TRBD2 (6 bases each). V dropped 8 bases and J dropped 1 base, with 16 bases sitting between them. The germline CDR1 and CDR2 sequences are SGHNT and YENEEA. CDR3 length equals 15 residues. CDR3 region: CASSLGGPGTDTQYF. DNA for the CDR3: TGTGCCAGCTCCCTCGGGGGCCCGGGCACAGATACGCAGTATTTT.

This clonotype appeared many times. The chain joins TRBV28 to TRBJ1-2; 7 nucleotides line up with TRBD1. The V and J ends lost 1 base and 6 bases, in that order; junction bases with no gene match: 8. Germline values: CDR1 MDHEN, CDR2 SYDVKM. This CDR3 has 15 residues. The CDR3 DNA follows: TGTGCCAGCAGTTTATTATCAACAGGGGCCAATGGCTACACCTTC. Translated, it gives CASSLLSTGANGYTF.

This clonotype was counted many times. The V gene is TRBV28, the J gene TRBJ2-3, with D unclear. Germline V gene data show CDR1 as MDHEN and CDR2 as SYDVKM. Deletions cut 5 bases from V and 4 bases from J, with 4 bases between. The CDR3 loop spans 11 amino acids. CDR3 amino acids: CASSKADTQYF. The DNA for the CDR3 is TGTGCCAGCAGTAAAGCAGATACGCAGTATTTT.

This clonotype showed up many times. This chain connects TRBV20-1 to TRBJ1-5; D may be TRBD1 (5 bases). The CDR3 runs 12 residues. V was cut by 1 base and J by 7 bases, with 8 bases left in between. CDR1 DFQATT and CDR2 SNEGSKA come from the germline V gene (reference sequence). In DNA, the CDR3 is TGCAGTGCTAGAGGGGGGGGACAGCCCCAGCATTTT. Protein product: CSARGGGQPQHF.

This clonotype was counted a few times. The chain employs TRBV28 and TRBJ1-1; no clear D gene. The CDR3 runs 14 residues. CDR1 is MDHEN and CDR2 is SYDVKM in the germline V gene. Trimming shortened V by 3 bases and J by 1 base, and 9 bases separated the two germline ends. The CDR3 region has the DNA TGTGCCAGCAGTTTTGGGTGGGAGAACACTGAAGCTTTCTTT. As protein: CASSFGWENTEAFF.

In its sample, this clonotype was seen a few times. The chain couples TRBV29-1 to TRBJ2-7; TRBD1 matches 8 bases. With 7 bases clipped from V and 7 bases from J, the junction kept 12 bases outside the gene matches. This CDR3 has 13 residues. CDR1 and CDR2 (germline): SQVTM, ANQGSEA. CDR3 coding DNA: TGCAGCGCTACGGACAGGGTATCAAGGGAGCAGTACTTC. Translation: CSATDRVSREQYF.

Comments on this clonotype: A much larger clone lies a single base off, so this may be a read error. This chain links TRBV7-2 with TRBJ2-2; maybe TRBD2 (5 bases). Trimming left V 5 bases short and J 7 bases short, with 17 bases between. Germline loops: CDR1 SGHTA, CDR2 FQGNSA. This CDR3 has 15 amino acids. The CDR3 here is CASSGTIGSCGELFF. The CDR3 nucleotides read TGTGCCAGCAGCGGCACGATAGGGAGTTGCGGGGAGCTGTTTTTT.

This clonotype was found a few times. This rearrangement joins TRBV13 to TRBJ1-5, with no clear D. This CDR3 comprises 16 residues. Germline V gene sequence: CDR1 PRHDT, CDR2 FYEKMQ (reference sequence). The V end was cut by 5 bases, the J end by 2 bases, with 16 bases between. The CDR3 sequence: CASSIRASWGNQPQHF. The CDR3 bases are TGTGCCAGCAGCATTCGGGCCTCCTGGGGCAATCAGCCCCAGCATTTT. The entire variable domain, with the rest obtained from reference TRBV13 and TRBJ1-5, is as follows: AAGVIQSPRHLIKEKRETATLKCYPIPRHDTVYWYQQGPGQDPQFLISFYEKMQSDKGSIPDRFSAQQFSDYHSELNMSSLELGDSALYFCASSIRASWGNQPQHFGDGTRLSIL.

This clonotype was detected ten times or more. The V gene is TRBV5-4, the J gene TRBJ2-5; D may be TRBD1 (6 bases). Germline lookup yields CDR1 SGHNT and CDR2 YYREEE (reference sequence). The CDR3 is made up of 15 amino acids. Trimming took 4 bases from V and 2 from J, leaving 15 bases between them. For the CDR3, the DNA is TGTGCCAGCAGCAGGGCAGGGGTTCAACAAGAGACCCAGTACTTC. It codes for CASSRAGVQQETQYF. The entire variable domain, with the rest obtained from reference TRBV5-4 and TRBJ2-5, is as follows: ETGVTQSPTHLIKTRGQQVTLRCSSQSGHNTVSWYQQALGQGPQFIFQYYREEENGRGNFPPRFSGLQFPNYSSELNVNALELDDSALYLCASSRAGVQQETQYFGPGTRLLVL.

J is TRBJ2-1 and V is TRBV28; 13 nucleotides match TRBD2. The V and J ends lost 6 bases and 11 bases, in that order; junction bases with no gene match: 4. CDR1 MDHEN and CDR2 SYDVKM come from the germline V gene. This CDR3 is built from 13 residues. The chain's CDR3 is CASSRLAGGKQFF. In DNA, the CDR3 is TGTGCCAGCAGCCGACTAGCGGGAGGCAAGCAGTTCTTC.

This rearrangement joins TRBV10-3 to TRBJ1-1; D might be TRBD1 (5 bases). Germline CDR1 and CDR2: ENHRY and SYGVKD. CDR3 size: 13 residues. V gave up 6 bases and J gave up 0 bases, with 8 bases separating them. The CDR3 spells CAIRTAMNTEAFF. DNA for the CDR3: TGTGCCATCAGGACAGCTATGAACACTGAAGCTTTCTTT.

This chain uses TRBV4-3 with TRBJ2-1; tentative D call: TRBD2 (7 bases). The length of the CDR3 is 16 residues. The germline V and J ends were trimmed by 0 bases and 4 bases, with 13 bases remaining between them. Germline values: CDR1 LGHNA, CDR2 YSLEER. The CDR3 coding sequence is TGCGCCAGCAGCCAAGACCGGGGGGCTAGATACAATGAGCAGTTCTTC. Protein product: CASSQDRGARYNEQFF.

The chain links TRBV5-4 to TRBJ2-7; maybe TRBD1 (5 bases). CDR3 length equals 12 residues. Germline CDR1 and CDR2: SGHNT and YYREEE (reference sequence). Trimming shortened V by 4 bases and J by 6 bases, and 11 bases separated the two germline ends. CDR3 bases: TGTGCCAGCAGCATCCCCCAGGGCGAGCAGTACTTC. It is translated as CASSIPQGEQYF. The full variable domain, rest sourced from reference TRBV5-4 and TRBJ2-7, is ETGVTQSPTHLIKTRGQQVTLRCSSQSGHNTVSWYQQALGQGPQFIFQYYREEENGRGNFPPRFSGLQFPNYSSELNVNALELDDSALYLCASSIPQGEQYFGPGTRLTVT.

Many counts were recorded for this clonotype. The V gene is TRBV20-1, the J gene TRBJ1-5; D is uncertain. Trimming shortened V by 1 base and J by 13 bases, and 14 bases separated the two germline ends. This CDR3 is built from 12 residues. Germline V gene data show CDR1 as DFQATT and CDR2 as SNEGSKA (reference sequence). The chain's CDR3 is CSARGPTSSQHF. The CDR3 nucleotides read TGCAGTGCTAGAGGACCGACGTCCAGTCAGCATTTT.

In this sample, this clonotype turned up a few times. This chain uses TRBV2 with TRBJ2-7; the match to TRBD1 covers 10 bases. The CDR3 loop spans 14 amino acids. Trimming removed 4 bases from V and 2 bases from J; junction bases left unmatched: 2. Germline loops: CDR1 SNHLY, CDR2 FYNNEI. As DNA, the CDR3 is TGTGCCAGCAGTGCGGGACAGGGGACCTACGAGCAGTACTTC. It translates to CASSAGQGTYEQYF.

The chain uses TRBV10-2 and TRBJ2-7; possibly TRBD2 for D (6 bases). This CDR3 contains 14 residues. Trimming stripped 4 bases from V and 0 bases from J, with 10 bases between. The germline gives CDR1 WSHSY, CDR2 SAAADI. CDR3 protein: CASSGDGSSYEQYF. CDR3 coding DNA: TGCGCCAGCAGTGGAGACGGGAGCTCCTACGAGCAGTACTTC.

The chain uses TRBV5-4 and TRBJ1-2; D uncertain. The CDR3 has 14 amino acids. Per the germline V gene, CDR1 is SGHNT and CDR2 is YYREEE (reference sequence). V shed 4 bases and J shed 0 bases, with 10 bases lying between them. CDR3 sequence: CASSIVGPNYGYTF. The CDR3 coding sequence is TGTGCCAGCAGCATTGTAGGTCCTAACTATGGCTACACCTTC.

This clonotype was seen many times. DNA of the CDR3: TGTGCCAGCAGCTTCCTCACTCCTCCGGAAGCTTTCTTT. It is translated as CASSFLTPPEAFF. J is TRBJ1-1 and V is TRBV7-9; no firm D call. V shed 3 bases and J shed 8 bases, with 13 bases lying between them. Germline V gene lookup returns CDR1 SEHNR and CDR2 FQNEAQ (reference sequence). This CDR3 has 13 amino acids.

In this sample, this clonotype turned up many times. This rearrangement joins TRBV2 to TRBJ1-2; D unclear. CDR1 is SNHLY, CDR2 FYNNEI, per germline. V lost 4 bases to trimming and J lost 0 bases, with 6 bases between them. This CDR3 is 13 amino acids long. CDR3 loop: CASSATPNYGYTF. CDR3 in DNA: TGTGCCAGCAGTGCGACCCCTAACTATGGCTACACCTTC.

This clonotype occurred many times. J is TRBJ2-2 and V is TRBV19; 9 nucleotides agree with TRBD1. V lost 7 bases, J lost 7 bases, and 10 bases stayed unmatched. Germline V gene data show CDR1 as LNHDA and CDR2 as SQIVND (reference sequence). This CDR3 contains 15 residues. The CDR3 loop is CASTSDRGRSGELFF. Written as DNA, the CDR3 is TGTGCCAGTACCTCGGACAGGGGAAGGAGCGGGGAGCTGTTTTTT.

This clonotype was observed at least ten times. The chain carries TRBV24-1 and TRBJ2-1; 10 nucleotides align to TRBD1. The CDR3 is 17 amino acids. With 3 bases clipped from V and 3 bases from J, the junction kept 7 bases outside the gene matches. Germline V lookup: CDR1 KGHDR, CDR2 SFDVKD. CDR3 DNA: TGTGCCACCAGTGATCCTCAGACAGGGGGCAACTACAATGAGCAGTTCTTC. Its translation is CATSDPQTGGNYNEQFF.